These T cell receptor beta chains were read from a single sample in a study of beta chain features in type 1 diabetes. Sequenced by immunoSEQ multiplex PCR; TCRdb stores in-frame clones only, minus some. The repertoire has over 150,000 clones, around 7.8% of them found once; the top ten carry 0.94%. Sequencing used central memory CD4+ T cells from blood. All receptors derive from a middle-aged woman with type 1 diabetes. CDR3s include the opening cysteine and the closing phenylalanine or tryptophan. Each record gives: J gene, V gene, D gene, clone size, CDR3 DNA, CDR3 protein. A D gene is named only where the DNA matches it firmly. Part of the rows lack a size; the others show once, few, many or a class for expanded clones.

>TRBJ1-1|TRBV7-6|.|few
TGTGCCAGCATGCGCACTATGAACACTGAAGCTTTCTTT
CASMRTMNTEAFF
>TRBJ2-3|TRBV30|.|.
TGTGCCTGGAGTGTCCGGAGTAGTACGCAGTATTTT
CAWSVRSSTQYF
>TRBJ1-3|TRBV30|TRBD1|.
TGTGCCTGGAGTGTCGGGACAGCCGGAAACACCATATATTTT
CAWSVGTAGNTIYF
>TRBJ2-7|TRBV27|.|.
TGTGCCAGCAGTTTTATAGCGGCCTCCTACGAGCAGTACTTC
CASSFIAASYEQYF
>TRBJ1-4|TRBV5-5|.|few
TGTGCCAGCAGCTTGGAAACTAATCCGGGTGAAAAACTGTTTTTT
CASSLETNPGEKLFF
>TRBJ2-7|TRBV7-8|TRBD2|once
TGTGCCAGCAGCTGGGGGACTAGCGGGGTCTACGAGCAGTACTTC
CASSWGTSGVYEQYF
>TRBJ2-7|TRBV28|TRBD1|.
TGTGCCAGCAGCCACGGGACAGCTAGGGTTCCGTACTTC
CASSHGTARVPYF
>TRBJ2-3|TRBV15|.|few
TGTGCCACAGGAGGAACGGGGATACGCTTGAGAGATACGCAGTATTTT
CATGGTGIRLRDTQYF
>TRBJ2-1|TRBV7-3|TRBD2|few
TGTGCCAGCAGCTTGCCTAGCGGGTCGCTCAATGAGCAGTTCTTC
CASSLPSGSLNEQFF
>TRBJ2-3|TRBV4-1|TRBD1|few
TGCGCCAGCAGCCAAGTGCCCCCGGCAGGGGGCCGGGCAGATACGCAGTATTTT
CASSQVPPAGGRADTQYF
>TRBJ1-5|TRBV6-4|.|few
TGTGCCAGCAGTCTCGAGTCGGGGAATCAGCCCCAGCATTTT
CASSLESGNQPQHF
>TRBJ2-1|TRBV28|TRBD1|.
TGTGCCAGCAGCCGACCAGGGGGCTCCTACAATGAGCAGTTCTTC
CASSRPGGSYNEQFF
>TRBJ2-3|TRBV5-6|TRBD1|few
TGTGCCAGCAGCCGCGGACAGGCAGATACGCAGTATTTT
CASSRGQADTQYF
>TRBJ1-5|TRBV30|TRBD1|few
TGTGCCTGGAGTGCCGGGACAGGGGGAACTAGAGGCAATCAGCCCCAGCATTTT
CAWSAGTGGTRGNQPQHF
>TRBJ2-5|TRBV30|.|.
TGTGCCTGGAACCCTAGCCCTGGCCCAGTGTACTTC
CAWNPSPGPVYF
>TRBJ2-1|TRBV5-4|.|many
TGTGCCAGCAGCTTCAGACTCACCGACAATGAGCAGTTCTTC
CASSFRLTDNEQFF
>TRBJ2-1|TRBV10-3|.|few
TGTGCCATCGGGCATGAGCAGTTCTTC
CAIGHEQFF
>TRBJ1-2|TRBV4-3|.|.
TGCGCCAGCAGCCAAGATCGGTTCACAGCTCACTATGGCTACACCTTC
CASSQDRFTAHYGYTF
>TRBJ1-2|TRBV10-3|TRBD1|.
TGTGCCATCAGAGGGACAGGGGGTGCCATCTATGGCTACACCTTC
CAIRGTGGAIYGYTF
>TRBJ2-7|TRBV7-2|.|.
TGTGCCAGCAGCCCTAGGGACTCCACCTACGAGCAGTACTTC
CASSPRDSTYEQYF
>TRBJ1-1|TRBV7-2|.|few
TGTGCCAGCAGCTTAGGAACACGAGAAGCTTTCTTT
CASSLGTREAFF
>TRBJ2-3|TRBV7-8|.|.
TGTGCCAGCAGCGTCATAGACTACACAGATACGCAGTATTTT
CASSVIDYTDTQYF
>TRBJ2-7|TRBV7-2|TRBD2|few
TGTGCCAGCAGCTGGTTGACTAGCGGGGTTCAGGACGAGCAGTACTTC
CASSWLTSGVQDEQYF
>TRBJ2-5|TRBV7-2|.|.
TGTGCCAGCAGCCCCGGGACACATCAGACAGAGACCCAGTACTTC
CASSPGTHQTETQYF
>TRBJ1-1|TRBV5-1|.|.
TGCGCCAGCACCCCGGGGGGCGGGGGGATGAACACTGAAGCTTTCTTT
CASTPGGGGMNTEAFF
>TRBJ2-7|TRBV6-6|TRBD1|few
TGTGCCAGCAGTTACCGGACAGGGGTGTACGAGCAGTACTTC
CASSYRTGVYEQYF
>TRBJ2-7|TRBV25-1|TRBD1|few
TGTGCCAGCAGTAACTGGGACAGGGGGGACTACGAGCAGTACTTC
CASSNWDRGDYEQYF
>TRBJ2-1|TRBV29-1|TRBD1|few
TGCAGCGTTGGGCGACAGGGGACTGAGCAGTTCTTC
CSVGRQGTEQFF
>TRBJ1-6|TRBV7-2|.|.
TGTGCCAGCAGCTTTTACATGTCACCCCTCCACTTT
CASSFYMSPLHF
>TRBJ2-7|TRBV10-3|.|few
TGTGCCATCAGCCCAGACAGGTTCTACGAGCAGTACTTC
CAISPDRFYEQYF
>TRBJ2-7|TRBV28|TRBD1|.
TGTGCCAGCAGCCGACAGGGTAGTGAGCAGTACTTC
CASSRQGSEQYF
>TRBJ1-5|TRBV7-9|TRBD1|.
TGTGCCAGCAGCCCCCCAACAGGGGCTCAGCCCCAGCATTTT
CASSPPTGAQPQHF
>TRBJ2-5|TRBV21-1|.|few
TGTGCCAGCCGGAGGAGCGGGAGGTGCCAAGAGACCCAGTACTTC
CASRRSGRCQETQYF
>TRBJ1-5|TRBV19|.|.
TGTGCCAGTAGTATCCTCCAACTCCCCGGGGGCAATCAGCCCCAGCATTTT
CASSILQLPGGNQPQHF
>TRBJ2-1|TRBV11-2|TRBD1|few
TGTGCCAGCAGCTCGGGACAGGGACGAAGAGATGAGCAGTTCTTC
CASSSGQGRRDEQFF
>TRBJ1-2|TRBV28|.|.
TGTGCCAGCACAACAGGGAGCTATGGCTACACCTTC
CASTTGSYGYTF
>TRBJ2-3|TRBV9|.|few
TGTGCCAGCAGCGTAGCTGCAGGCCTCAGCACAGATACGCAGTATTTT
CASSVAAGLSTDTQYF
>TRBJ2-1|TRBV4-3|TRBD1|.
TGCGCCAGCAGCCAAGAACCACAGGGGGCGGATGAGCAGTTCTTC
CASSQEPQGADEQFF
>TRBJ1-1|TRBV18|.|many
TGTGCCAGCTCACCAGCGGAGGGTTGCACTGAAGCTTTCTTT
CASSPAEGCTEAFF
>TRBJ2-5|TRBV5-1|TRBD2|.
TGCGCCAGCAGCTTGTCCAGCGGGGGGGCGGGAAAGACCCAGTACTTC
CASSLSSGGAGKTQYF
>TRBJ1-2|TRBV27|.|few
TGTGCCAGCAGTTTAGACAGGAACCGGCGTGGCTACACCTTC
CASSLDRNRRGYTF